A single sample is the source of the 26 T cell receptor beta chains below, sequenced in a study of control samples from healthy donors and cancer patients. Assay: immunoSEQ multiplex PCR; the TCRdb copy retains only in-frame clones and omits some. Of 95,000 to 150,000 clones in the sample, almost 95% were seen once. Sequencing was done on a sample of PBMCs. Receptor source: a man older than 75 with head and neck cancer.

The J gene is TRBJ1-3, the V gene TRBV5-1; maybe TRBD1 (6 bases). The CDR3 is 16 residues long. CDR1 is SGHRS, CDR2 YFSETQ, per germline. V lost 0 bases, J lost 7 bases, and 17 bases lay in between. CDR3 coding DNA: TGCGCCAGCAGCTTGGCAGGGGTCGCGAAAGAGAACACCATATATTTT. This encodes CASSLAGVAKENTIYF.

The CDR3 sequence: CASSETPANYGYTF. In nucleotides, the CDR3 is TGTGCCAGCAGTGAAACCCCAGCGAACTATGGCTACACCTTC. The chain employs TRBV6-1 and TRBJ1-2, with D unclear. The V and J ends lost 2 bases and 2 bases respectively, with 9 bases between them. The CDR3 consists of 14 residues. Germline lookup yields CDR1 MNHNS and CDR2 SASEGT.

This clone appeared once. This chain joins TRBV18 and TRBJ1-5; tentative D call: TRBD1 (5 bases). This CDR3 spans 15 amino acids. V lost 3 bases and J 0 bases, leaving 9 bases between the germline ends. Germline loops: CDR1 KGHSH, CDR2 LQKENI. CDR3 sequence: CASSPGPTSNQPQHF. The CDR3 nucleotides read TGTGCCAGCTCACCGGGACCGACTAGCAATCAGCCCCAGCATTTT.

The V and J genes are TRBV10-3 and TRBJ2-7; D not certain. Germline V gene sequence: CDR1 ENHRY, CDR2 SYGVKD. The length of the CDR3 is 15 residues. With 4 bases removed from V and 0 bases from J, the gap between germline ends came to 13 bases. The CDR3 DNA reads TGTGCCATCAGTGCTGACAAAAAGAGCTCCTACGAGCAGTACTTC. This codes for CAISADKKSSYEQYF.

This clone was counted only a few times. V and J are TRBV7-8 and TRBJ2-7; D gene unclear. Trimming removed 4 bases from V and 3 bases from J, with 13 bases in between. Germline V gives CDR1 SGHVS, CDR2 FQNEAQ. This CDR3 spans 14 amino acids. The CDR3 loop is CASSSVTTGYEQYF. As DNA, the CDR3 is TGTGCCAGCAGCTCCGTGACGACGGGCTACGAGCAGTACTTC.

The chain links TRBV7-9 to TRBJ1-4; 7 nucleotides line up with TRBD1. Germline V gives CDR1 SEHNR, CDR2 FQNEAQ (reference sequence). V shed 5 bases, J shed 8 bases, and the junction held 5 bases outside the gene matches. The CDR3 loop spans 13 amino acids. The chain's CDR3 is CASSAGQIEKLFF. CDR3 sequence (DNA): TGTGCCAGCAGCGCGGGACAGATAGAAAAACTGTTTTTT.

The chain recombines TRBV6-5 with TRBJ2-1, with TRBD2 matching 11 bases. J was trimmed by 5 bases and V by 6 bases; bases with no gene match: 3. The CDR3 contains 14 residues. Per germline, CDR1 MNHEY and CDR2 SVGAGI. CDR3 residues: CASRSLAGDNEQFF. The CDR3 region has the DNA TGTGCCAGCAGGTCACTAGCGGGAGACAATGAGCAGTTCTTC.

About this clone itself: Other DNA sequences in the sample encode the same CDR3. CDR3 sequence (DNA): TGTGCCAGCAGCCCCCGGGGGCCAGATACGCAGTATTTT. Encoded protein: CASSPRGPDTQYF. The chain links TRBV7-9 to TRBJ2-3; D tentatively fits TRBD1 or TRBD2 (6 bases each). The CDR3 has 13 amino acids. Germline-derived CDR1 and CDR2 are SEHNR and FQNEAQ (reference sequence). V gave up 5 bases and J gave up 4 bases, with 10 bases separating them.

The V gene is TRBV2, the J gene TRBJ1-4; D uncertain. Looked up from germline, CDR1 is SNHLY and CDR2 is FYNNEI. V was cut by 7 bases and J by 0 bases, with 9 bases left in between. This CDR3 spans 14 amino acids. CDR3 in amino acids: CASKLDTTNEKLFF. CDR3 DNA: TGTGCCAGCAAGTTGGATACAACTAATGAAAAACTGTTTTTT.

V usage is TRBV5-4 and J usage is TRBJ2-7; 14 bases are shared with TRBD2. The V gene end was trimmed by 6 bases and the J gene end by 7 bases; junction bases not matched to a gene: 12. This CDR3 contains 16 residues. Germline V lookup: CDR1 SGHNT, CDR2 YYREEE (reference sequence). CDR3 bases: TGTGCCAGCACCGCCCCGGGACTAGCGGGAGTGGGGGAGCAGTACTTC. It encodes CASTAPGLAGVGEQYF. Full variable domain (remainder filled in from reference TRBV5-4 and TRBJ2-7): ETGVTQSPTHLIKTRGQQVTLRCSSQSGHNTVSWYQQALGQGPQFIFQYYREEENGRGNFPPRFSGLQFPNYSSELNVNALELDDSALYLCASTAPGLAGVGEQYFGPGTRLTVT.

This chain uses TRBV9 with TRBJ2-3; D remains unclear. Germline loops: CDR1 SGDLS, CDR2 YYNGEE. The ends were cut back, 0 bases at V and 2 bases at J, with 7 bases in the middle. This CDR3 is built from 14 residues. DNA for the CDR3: TGTGCCAGCAGCGTAGAACTTTACACAGATACGCAGTATTTT. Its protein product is CASSVELYTDTQYF.

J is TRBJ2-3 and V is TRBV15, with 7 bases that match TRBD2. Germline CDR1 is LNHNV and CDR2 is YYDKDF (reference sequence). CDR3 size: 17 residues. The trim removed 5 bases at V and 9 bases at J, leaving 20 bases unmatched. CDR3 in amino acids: CATSDHLGERGPGTQYF. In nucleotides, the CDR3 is TGTGCCACCAGCGACCACTTGGGAGAGCGGGGTCCGGGGACGCAGTATTTT.

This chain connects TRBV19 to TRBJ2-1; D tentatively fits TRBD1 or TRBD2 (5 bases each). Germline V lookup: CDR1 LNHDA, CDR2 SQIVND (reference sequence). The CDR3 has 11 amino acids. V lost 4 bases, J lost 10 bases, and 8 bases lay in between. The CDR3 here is CASSTGPEQFF. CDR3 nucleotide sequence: TGTGCCAGTAGTACGGGGCCGGAGCAGTTCTTC.

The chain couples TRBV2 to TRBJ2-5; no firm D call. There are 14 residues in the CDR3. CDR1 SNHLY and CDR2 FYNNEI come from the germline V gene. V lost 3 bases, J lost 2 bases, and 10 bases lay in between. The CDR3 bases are TGTGCCAGCAGTGACATTCCCTTACAAGAGACCCAGTACTTC. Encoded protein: CASSDIPLQETQYF.

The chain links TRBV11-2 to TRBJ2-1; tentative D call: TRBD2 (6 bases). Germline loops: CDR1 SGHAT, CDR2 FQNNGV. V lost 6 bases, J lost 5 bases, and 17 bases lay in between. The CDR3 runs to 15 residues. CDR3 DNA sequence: TGTGCCAGCAGAACTAGCCGAATGGAGAACAATGAGCAGTTCTTC. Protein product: CASRTSRMENNEQFF.

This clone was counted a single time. The CDR3 sequence: CASSRGHLNTEAFF. The CDR3 region has the DNA TGTGCCAGCAGCCGCGGACACCTGAACACTGAAGCTTTCTTT. The V and J genes are TRBV6-2 or TRBV6-3 and TRBJ1-1; D may be TRBD1 (5 bases). The CDR3 loop spans 14 amino acids. CDR1 and CDR2 from the germline V gene are MNHEY and SVGEGT. Trimming shortened V by 6 bases and J by 0 bases, and 11 bases separated the two germline ends.

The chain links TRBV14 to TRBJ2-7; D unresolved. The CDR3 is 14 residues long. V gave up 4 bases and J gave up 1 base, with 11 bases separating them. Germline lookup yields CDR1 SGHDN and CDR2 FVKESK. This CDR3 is CASSRFVGSYEQYF. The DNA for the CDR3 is TGTGCCAGCAGCCGCTTTGTAGGGTCCTACGAGCAGTACTTC.

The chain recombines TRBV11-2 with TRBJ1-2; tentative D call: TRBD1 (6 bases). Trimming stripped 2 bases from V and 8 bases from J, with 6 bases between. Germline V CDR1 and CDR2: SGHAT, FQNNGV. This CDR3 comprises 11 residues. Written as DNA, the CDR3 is TGTGCCAGCAGCTTAAGGGGGGGCTACACCTTC. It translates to CASSLRGGYTF.

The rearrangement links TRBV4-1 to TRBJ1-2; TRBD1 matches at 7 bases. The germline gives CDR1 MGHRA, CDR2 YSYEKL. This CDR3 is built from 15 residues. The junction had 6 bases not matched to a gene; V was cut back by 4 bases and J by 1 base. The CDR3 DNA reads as TGCGCCAGCAGCCGAGCGGGACAGCGTAACTATGGCTACACCTTC. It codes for CASSRAGQRNYGYTF.

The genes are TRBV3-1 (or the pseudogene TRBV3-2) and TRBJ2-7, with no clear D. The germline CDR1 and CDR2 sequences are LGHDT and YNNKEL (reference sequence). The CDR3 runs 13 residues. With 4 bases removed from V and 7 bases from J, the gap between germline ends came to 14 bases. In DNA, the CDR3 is TGTGCCAGCAGCCCCCTAGGAGCGCATGAGCAGTACTTC. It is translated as CASSPLGAHEQYF.

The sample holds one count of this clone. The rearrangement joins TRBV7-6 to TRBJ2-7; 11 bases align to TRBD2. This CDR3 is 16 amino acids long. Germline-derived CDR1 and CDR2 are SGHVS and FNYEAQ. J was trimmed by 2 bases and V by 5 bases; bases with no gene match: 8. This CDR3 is CASSVTSGSGAYEQYF. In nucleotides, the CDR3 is TGTGCCAGCAGCGTAACTAGCGGGAGTGGAGCCTACGAGCAGTACTTC. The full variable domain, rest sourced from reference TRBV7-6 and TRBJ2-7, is GAGVSQSPRYKVTKRGQDVALRCDPISGHVSLYWYRQALGQGPEFLTYFNYEAQQDKSGLPNDRFSAERPEGSISTLTIQRTEQRDSAMYRCASSVTSGSGAYEQYFGPGTRLTVT.

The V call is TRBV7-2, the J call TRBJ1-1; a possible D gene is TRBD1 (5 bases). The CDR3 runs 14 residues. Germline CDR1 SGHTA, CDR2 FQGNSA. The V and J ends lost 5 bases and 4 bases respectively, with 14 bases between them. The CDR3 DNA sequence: TGTGCCAGCAGCGCCGGGACCATGGGCACTGAAGCTTTCTTT. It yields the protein CASSAGTMGTEAFF.

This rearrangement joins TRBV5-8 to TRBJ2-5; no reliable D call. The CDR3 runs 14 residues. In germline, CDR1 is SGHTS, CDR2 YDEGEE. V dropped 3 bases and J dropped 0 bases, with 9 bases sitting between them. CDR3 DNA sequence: TGTGCCAGCAGCTCTGGACGGTACCAAGAGACCCAGTACTTC. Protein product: CASSSGRYQETQYF.

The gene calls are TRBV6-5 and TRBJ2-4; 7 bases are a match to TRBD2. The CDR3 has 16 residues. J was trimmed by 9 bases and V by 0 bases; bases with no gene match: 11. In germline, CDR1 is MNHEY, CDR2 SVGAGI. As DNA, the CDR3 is TGTGCCAGCAGTTACTCCCGGACTAGTTTAGACACCATTCAGTACTTC. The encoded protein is CASSYSRTSLDTIQYF.

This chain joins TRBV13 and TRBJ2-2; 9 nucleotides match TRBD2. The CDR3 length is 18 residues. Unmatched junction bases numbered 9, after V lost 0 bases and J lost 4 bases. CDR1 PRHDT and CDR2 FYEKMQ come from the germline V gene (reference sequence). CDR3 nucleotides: TGTGCCAGCAGCTTAGGGTTAGCGGGGGATACAACCACCGGGGAGCTGTTTTTT. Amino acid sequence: CASSLGLAGDTTTGELFF.

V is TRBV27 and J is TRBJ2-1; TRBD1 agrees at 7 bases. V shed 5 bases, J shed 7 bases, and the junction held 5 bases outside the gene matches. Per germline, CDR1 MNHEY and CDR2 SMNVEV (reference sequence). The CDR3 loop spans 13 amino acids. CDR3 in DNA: TGTGCCAGCAGTCATACAGGGGATAATGAGCAGTTCTTC. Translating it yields CASSHTGDNEQFF.